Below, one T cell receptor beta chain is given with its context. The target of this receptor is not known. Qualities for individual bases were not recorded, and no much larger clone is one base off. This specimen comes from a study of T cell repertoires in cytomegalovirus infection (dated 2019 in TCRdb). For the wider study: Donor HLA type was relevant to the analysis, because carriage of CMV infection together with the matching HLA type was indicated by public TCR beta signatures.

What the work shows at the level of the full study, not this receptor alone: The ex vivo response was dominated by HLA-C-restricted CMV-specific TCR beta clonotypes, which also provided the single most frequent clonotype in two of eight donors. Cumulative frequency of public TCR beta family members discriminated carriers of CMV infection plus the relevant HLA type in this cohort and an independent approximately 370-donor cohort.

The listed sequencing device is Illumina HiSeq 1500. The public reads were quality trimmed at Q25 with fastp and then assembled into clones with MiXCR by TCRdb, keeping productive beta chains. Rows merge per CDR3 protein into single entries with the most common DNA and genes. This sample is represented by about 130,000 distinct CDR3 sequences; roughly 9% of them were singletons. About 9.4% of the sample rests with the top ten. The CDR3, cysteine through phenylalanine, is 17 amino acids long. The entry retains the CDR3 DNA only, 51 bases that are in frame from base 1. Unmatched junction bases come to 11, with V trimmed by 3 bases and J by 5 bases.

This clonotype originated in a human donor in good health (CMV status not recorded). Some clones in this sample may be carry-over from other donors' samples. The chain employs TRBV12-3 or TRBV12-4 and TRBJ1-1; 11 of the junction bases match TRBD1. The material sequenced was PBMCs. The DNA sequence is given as TGTGCCAGCAGTTTTTCCGGGACAGGGGGTAGGGGAACTGAAGCTTTCTTT. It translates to CASSFSGTGGRGTEAFF.